These 30 T cell receptor beta chains were sequenced from one sample in a study of cytomegalovirus exposure and HLA in healthy donors. With 60 Vbeta and 13 Jbeta primers, the PCR was carried out. Only in-frame clones appear in the TCRdb table, and some are missing; sequencing was by immunoSEQ multiplex PCR. Altogether fewer than 250,000 clones are present, approximately 80% being singletons, with the ten largest covering roughly 15%. The sample taken for sequencing was PBMCs. The source is a woman aged 25 to 39 in good health and CMV-seropositive.

The chain carries TRBV7-9 and TRBJ2-2, with 9 bases that match TRBD1. Germline CDR1 reads SEHNR; CDR2 reads FQNEAQ (reference sequence). The CDR3 sequence is 17 residues long. The V and J ends lost 8 bases and 4 bases, in that order; junction bases with no gene match: 14. The CDR3 coding sequence is TGTGCCAGCCTTCCCCCCCGGGACAGGGCGGTCACCGGGGAGCTGTTTTTT. It codes for CASLPPRDRAVTGELFF.

The chain links TRBV6-5 to TRBJ2-3, with 7 bases fitting TRBD1. Trimming removed 6 bases from V and 5 bases from J; junction bases left unmatched: 8. The CDR3 has 14 residues. Per germline, CDR1 MNHEY and CDR2 SVGAGI. CDR3: CASRRQRGQDTQYF. In DNA form, the CDR3 reads TGTGCCAGCAGGAGACAGAGGGGGCAAGATACGCAGTATTTT.

This chain uses TRBV5-1 with TRBJ2-1; 9 nucleotides match TRBD2. The CDR3 covers 16 residues. The junction had 6 bases not matched to a gene; V was cut back by 0 bases and J by 5 bases. Germline V gives CDR1 SGHRS, CDR2 YFSETQ. CDR3 coding DNA: TGCGCCAGCAGCTTGGGGCTAGCGGGACAGCACAATGAGCAGTTCTTC. It yields the protein CASSLGLAGQHNEQFF.

The V gene is TRBV30, the J gene TRBJ2-2; D not resolved. Germline loops: CDR1 GTSNPN, CDR2 SVGIG (reference sequence). The CDR3 runs 13 residues. Trimming took off 0 bases at V and 7 bases at J, with 9 bases between the two ends. Written as DNA, the CDR3 is TGTGCCTGGAGTGTACAGCTGGGCGGGGAGCTGTTTTTT. Protein: CAWSVQLGGELFF.

The chain is built from TRBV5-1 and TRBJ2-3, with D possibly TRBD2 on 7 matching bases. The CDR3 length is 16 residues. Germline V lookup: CDR1 SGHRS, CDR2 YFSETQ. Deletions cut 0 bases from V and 2 bases from J, with 13 bases between. Here the CDR3 DNA reads TGCGCCAGCAGCTTGGTTCGGGGGGCCAACACAGATACGCAGTATTTT. It codes for CASSLVRGANTDTQYF.

The rearrangement uses TRBV9 and TRBJ1-1, with TRBD1 identical over 7 bases. Per germline, CDR1 SGDLS and CDR2 YYNGEE. CDR3 length equals 15 residues. V shed 0 bases, J shed 4 bases, and the junction held 6 bases outside the gene matches. CDR3 nucleotides: TGTGCCAGCAGCGTAGTGGGCGCAGGGGGCACTGAAGCTTTCTTT. It yields the protein CASSVVGAGGTEAFF.

V and J are TRBV30 and TRBJ1-5; no definite D call. Germline V lookup: CDR1 GTSNPN, CDR2 SVGIG (reference sequence). Trimming pared 1 base from V and 4 bases from J, leaving 8 bases between. There are 13 residues in the CDR3. CDR3 sequence: CAWSATFNQPQHF. The CDR3 nucleotides read TGTGCCTGGAGTGCGACTTTTAATCAGCCCCAGCATTTT.

This clone has only one observation. CDR3 sequence: CASSYPRDRGMGETQYF. CDR3 DNA: TGTGCCAGCAGCTACCCCCGGGACAGGGGTATGGGGGAGACCCAGTACTTC. V and J are TRBV13 and TRBJ2-5; TRBD1 matches at 10 bases. The CDR3 consists of 17 residues. V shed 4 bases and J 5 bases; nucleotides not matched to a gene: 13. CDR1 PRHDT and CDR2 FYEKMQ come from the germline V gene (reference sequence).

The chain joins TRBV5-4 to TRBJ2-1; 8 bases are a match to TRBD1. With V trimmed by 4 bases and J by 10 bases, 10 bases remained unmatched. The CDR3 runs 14 residues. The germline V gene has CDR1 SGHNT and CDR2 YYREEE (reference sequence). CDR3 nucleotide sequence: TGTGCCAGCAGCGATATATCCCGGGACAGGGAGCAGTTCTTC. Its protein product is CASSDISRDREQFF.

The J gene is TRBJ2-7, the V gene TRBV7-8; possible D gene TRBD1, 6 bases. CDR3 length equals 15 residues. Germline loops: CDR1 SGHVS, CDR2 FQNEAQ. The V gene lost 5 bases and the J gene lost 4 bases, with 18 bases spanning the gap. As DNA, the CDR3 is TGTGCCAGCAGCCTCAGGACAGTGAGTAATTACGAGCAGTACTTC. The encoded protein is CASSLRTVSNYEQYF.

CDR3 DNA sequence: TGTGCCAGCAGTTTATTACCGCGAGACAATGAGCAGTTCTTC. Translated, it gives CASSLLPRDNEQFF. The rearrangement links TRBV28 to TRBJ2-1, with D uncertain. The CDR3 has 14 residues. The germline CDR1 and CDR2 sequences are MDHEN and SYDVKM. Between the trimmed V and J ends, which lost 1 base and 5 bases, there was a span of 9 bases.

This chain links TRBV5-1 with TRBJ1-2; TRBD1 matches at 7 bases. CDR3 length: 15 amino acids. CDR1 and CDR2 from the germline V gene are SGHRS and YFSETQ. V lost 1 base and J lost 6; bases outside the gene matches: 9. The CDR3 region is CASSLRTGAGDGYTF. As DNA, the CDR3 is TGCGCCAGCAGCTTGCGGACAGGCGCCGGGGATGGCTACACCTTC.

This clone has only a few counts. The V call is TRBV5-1, the J call TRBJ1-3, with D maybe TRBD1 (5 bases). The CDR3 spans 16 residues. Trimming removed 1 base at V and 2 bases at J, with 13 bases between. Germline V gene sequence: CDR1 SGHRS, CDR2 YFSETQ. The CDR3 nucleotides read TGCGCCAGCAGCTTGTTACAGGATAGCCCTGGAAACACCATATATTTT. It encodes CASSLLQDSPGNTIYF.

The chain carries TRBV7-2 and TRBJ1-1, with 9 nucleotides matching TRBD1. V was clipped by 2 bases and J by 11 bases; unmatched bases: 6. The CDR3 runs 13 residues. Germline assignment: CDR1 SGHTA and CDR2 FQGNSA. The CDR3 DNA reads as TGTGCCAGCAGCTTAAAACAGGGGGCTCGGGCTTTCTTT. Its protein is CASSLKQGARAFF.

In this sample, this clone turned up once. CDR3 coding DNA: TGTGCCAGCAGCCGGCCGACTAGCGGGACAGATACGCAGTATTTT. Translation gives CASSRPTSGTDTQYF. The rearrangement links TRBV7-9 to TRBJ2-3, with TRBD2 identical over 10 bases. The CDR3 has 15 amino acids. CDR1 is SEHNR, CDR2 FQNEAQ, per germline (reference sequence). Trimming at V came to 5 bases and at J to 3 bases, leaving 5 bases not matched to a gene.

This chain uses TRBV9 with TRBJ2-6; 7 bases fit TRBD2. Germline CDR1 and CDR2: SGDLS and YYNGEE. The V gene end was trimmed by 0 bases and the J gene end by 2 bases; junction bases not matched to a gene: 5. This CDR3 spans 17 amino acids. The CDR3 coding sequence is TGTGCCAGCAGCGTAGGGCCTGCGGGGGCTGGGGCCAACGTCCTGACTTTC. This translates into CASSVGPAGAGANVLTF.

The chain has TRBV4-2 and TRBJ2-1, with 7 bases lining up with TRBD2. Germline V gives CDR1 LGHNA, CDR2 YNFKEQ. The V segment lost 1 base and the J segment 7 bases; nucleotides outside the gene matches: 13. CDR3 size: 17 residues. The CDR3 spells CASSQGWSPSGRNEQFF. The CDR3 bases are TGTGCCAGCAGCCAAGGCTGGTCTCCTAGCGGTCGAAATGAGCAGTTCTTC.

The V gene is TRBV6-6, the J gene TRBJ1-2; D uncertain. Germline assignment: CDR1 MNHNY and CDR2 SVGAGI (reference sequence). V lost 6 bases and J 4 bases, leaving 18 bases between the germline ends. The CDR3 loop spans 15 amino acids. CDR3 residues: CASSLDGGSFYGYTF. The CDR3 bases are TGTGCCAGCAGCCTGGACGGAGGATCCTTCTATGGCTACACCTTC.

The chain has TRBV11-3 and TRBJ2-7; weak D call: TRBD2 (6 bases). The CDR3 consists of 13 residues. The V end lost 1 base, the J end lost 5 bases, and 9 bases lay between the germline ends. Germline-derived CDR1 and CDR2 are SGHNT and YENEEA. The CDR3: CASSLGGDHEQYF. CDR3 in DNA: TGTGCCAGCAGCTTAGGGGGGGACCACGAGCAGTACTTC.

The V call is TRBV6-1, the J call TRBJ2-1, with 7 bases aligning to TRBD2. V lost 4 bases and J lost 0; bases outside the gene matches: 9. The CDR3 is 17 amino acids. In germline, CDR1 is MNHNS, CDR2 SASEGT. CDR3 sequence (DNA): TGTGCCAGCAGTGGGGGCCTGGGGGGGAGCTCCTACAATGAGCAGTTCTTC. Translated, it gives CASSGGLGGSSYNEQFF.

The V call is TRBV18, the J call TRBJ2-7, with 10 bases matching TRBD1. CDR1 is KGHSH and CDR2 is LQKENI in the germline V gene. This CDR3 is 14 amino acids long. V gave up 6 bases and J gave up 5 bases; unmatched junction bases: 7. The CDR3 is CASSRPGTGDEQYF. In nucleotides, the CDR3 is TGTGCCAGCTCCCGTCCCGGGACAGGGGACGAGCAGTACTTC.

The chain is built from TRBV5-4 and TRBJ2-3; 9 bases fit TRBD1. The V segment lost 4 bases and the J segment 4 bases; nucleotides outside the gene matches: 4. Germline CDR1 reads SGHNT; CDR2 reads YYREEE (reference sequence). This CDR3 is built from 14 residues. The CDR3 loop reads CASSPGDRADTQYF. CDR3 bases: TGTGCCAGCAGCCCAGGGGACAGGGCAGATACGCAGTATTTT.

This clone was seen only a few times. The gene calls are TRBV11-2 and TRBJ1-5; 7 bases align to TRBD1. J gave up 4 bases and V 0 bases, and 15 bases lay outside the gene matches. CDR3 length: 19 residues. Germline V gene data show CDR1 as SGHAT and CDR2 as FQNNGV. This CDR3 is CASSLDPGTEVRRNQPQHF. CDR3 nucleotide sequence: TGTGCCAGCAGCTTAGATCCCGGGACAGAGGTACGTAGGAATCAGCCCCAGCATTTT.

This chain links TRBV10-3 with TRBJ1-3, with 10 bases matching TRBD1. The CDR3 extends over 14 amino acids. The J segment lost 7 bases and the V segment lost 6 bases, leaving 6 bases of the junction unmatched. Per the germline V gene, CDR1 is ENHRY and CDR2 is SYGVKD. The CDR3 reads CAIRRSGQGNTIYF. Written as DNA, the CDR3 is TGTGCCATCAGACGCTCGGGACAGGGGAACACCATATATTTT.

The chain carries TRBV9 and TRBJ1-3; 9 nucleotides agree with TRBD1. The junction had 5 bases not matched to a gene; V was cut back by 3 bases and J by 1 base. The CDR3 loop spans 16 amino acids. Germline CDR1 is SGDLS and CDR2 is YYNGEE. DNA for the CDR3: TGTGCCAGCAGCGAACAGGGGGCAGGGTCTGGAAACACCATATATTTT. The encoded protein is CASSEQGAGSGNTIYF.

The chain uses TRBV10-3 and TRBJ2-7; 10 bases align to TRBD2. There are 14 residues in the CDR3. Germline lookup yields CDR1 ENHRY and CDR2 SYGVKD. Trimming cost V 4 bases and J 8 bases; bases outside gene matches: 8. This CDR3 is CAISAQREGLQQYF. CDR3 DNA: TGTGCCATCAGTGCCCAGCGGGAGGGCCTTCAGCAGTACTTC.

The genes are TRBV6-1 and TRBJ2-2, with D possibly matching TRBD1 (6 bases). Deletions cut 5 bases from V and 6 bases from J, with 10 bases between. Germline-derived CDR1 and CDR2 are MNHNS and SASEGT. The CDR3 length is 13 residues. CDR3 sequence: CASSLTGSGELFF. In DNA, the CDR3 is TGTGCCAGCAGTCTAACAGGGTCCGGGGAGCTGTTTTTT.

The V gene is TRBV6-1, the J gene TRBJ1-2, with TRBD1 matching over 7 bases. The junction had 4 bases not matched to a gene; V was cut back by 6 bases and J by 3 bases. The CDR3 totals 13 residues. Germline V CDR1 and CDR2: MNHNS, SASEGT. CDR3 sequence (DNA): TGTGCCAGCAGGCTAACAGGGGACTATGGCTACACCTTC. Its translation is CASRLTGDYGYTF.

This clone occurred a few times. The genes are TRBV13 and TRBJ2-3; TRBD1 agrees at 10 bases. The CDR3 runs to 17 residues. Looked up from germline, CDR1 is PRHDT and CDR2 is FYEKMQ (reference sequence). Trimming cost V 0 bases and J 4 bases; bases outside gene matches: 7. The CDR3 DNA reads TGTGCCAGCAGCTTAGGAACCGGGACAGGGGCTGCAGATACGCAGTATTTT. This encodes CASSLGTGTGAADTQYF.

A note on this clone: This specimen includes other DNA sequences encoding the same CDR3. The chain couples TRBV7-8 to TRBJ1-5; 11 bases are a match to TRBD1. This CDR3 comprises 14 residues. Germline V lookup: CDR1 SGHVS, CDR2 FQNEAQ. V lost 4 bases and J lost 7; bases outside the gene matches: 3. For the CDR3, the DNA is TGTGCCAGCAGCTCCGGGACAGGGGGGCAGCCCCAGCATTTT. Translating it yields CASSSGTGGQPQHF.